The clone carrying this TCR beta chain was recorded a few times. The data derive from a study of blood T cell repertoires in COVID-19. Study at large: Material from acute and convalescent COVID-19 was sourced from the United States, Italy and Spain. The cDNA or gDNA used as material had been derived from T cells, B-cell-depleted T cells, or PBMCs.

Original processing notes: For nucleated cells, counts were estimated from reference gene primer amplification. Using immunoSEQ multiplex PCR, the repertoire was profiled, and TCRdb retains in-frame clones only, with some absent. V and J calls and clone size are copied from that table; D and trimming were computed from the DNA. The sample has about 110,000 clones, roughly two thirds seen once. CDR3 size: 16 residues. The ends lost 3 bases at V and 8 bases at J; junction bases unmatched: 10. CDR1 and CDR2 (germline): KGHDR, SFDVKD. Specimen: peripheral blood. The receptor was isolated from a man older than 75 with acute or convalescent COVID-19. The genes are TRBV24-1 and TRBJ2-1; 9 bases fit TRBD1. CDR3: CATSDRRRTGVYEQFF. The CDR3 coding sequence is TGTGCCACCAGTGATCGGCGGCGGACAGGGGTCTATGAGCAGTTCTTC.